This TCR beta chain is from a study of CD8 T cells in ankylosing spondylitis. Study-wide points: Significantly higher representation of disease-linked clones was reported for matched ankylosing spondylitis synovial fluid. In the blood and synovial fluid of reactive arthritis, some motif variants had been previously reported.

This CDR3 region has 15 residues. Generation of TCR beta libraries employed quantitative 5'-RACE incorporating molecular barcodes. From the 5' RACE reads, TCRdb called clonotypes with MiXCR, one entry per CDR3 protein. In the table there are 150,000 to 200,000 distinct CDR3 sequences, about 18% of which are singletons. Remarks on this clonotype: Its specificity is not known. A much larger clone lies one base from this, so it may be a read error.

This TCR came from a male donor with ankylosing spondylitis or in good health (not recorded which). Sequencing input: blood, either unsorted or a sorted T cell fraction (not recorded which). V and J are TRBV12-3 or TRBV12-4 and TRBJ2-2; tentatively, D is TRBD2 (5 bases). CDR3 in amino acids: CTSSWDGSSAGELFF. CDR3 nucleotide sequence: TGTACCAGCAGTTGGGATGGGAGTTCGGCCGGGGAGCTGTTTTTT.